The subject of this entry is one TCR beta chain. The antigen remains undetermined. In TCRdb, the reads were re-called with MiXCR into one record per CDR3 protein. The data show approximately 730,000 distinct CDR3 sequences, around a third seen once. V lost 4 bases to trimming and J lost 5 bases; unmatched junction nucleotides: 12. Germline CDR1 is ENHRY and CDR2 is SYGVKD. The CDR3 has 17 residues. The sample is drawn from a study of T cell repertoires in cytomegalovirus infection. Background on the study: Used in the study were CMV epitopes, some recently identified and HLA-C-restricted, others well-studied and HLA-B-restricted. Indications came from public TCR beta signatures; they pointed to CMV infection and to a matching HLA type. Study observations and caveats: Pooled public TCR beta family frequency picked out CMV carriers with the relevant HLA. In two of eight donors, the top clonotype was HLA-C-restricted CMV-specific.

This clonotype originated in a human donor in good health (CMV status not recorded). Some clones in this sample may be carry-over from other donors' samples. The V gene is TRBV10-3, the J gene TRBJ2-7, with 12 positions matching TRBD2. Here the sequenced sample was cultured PBMCs, taken from culture after CMV antigen stimulation. The CDR3 here is CAISGRGASGGGNEQYF. CDR3 nucleotide sequence: TGTGCCATCAGTGGCCGAGGCGCTAGCGGGGGGGGAAACGAGCAGTACTTC.